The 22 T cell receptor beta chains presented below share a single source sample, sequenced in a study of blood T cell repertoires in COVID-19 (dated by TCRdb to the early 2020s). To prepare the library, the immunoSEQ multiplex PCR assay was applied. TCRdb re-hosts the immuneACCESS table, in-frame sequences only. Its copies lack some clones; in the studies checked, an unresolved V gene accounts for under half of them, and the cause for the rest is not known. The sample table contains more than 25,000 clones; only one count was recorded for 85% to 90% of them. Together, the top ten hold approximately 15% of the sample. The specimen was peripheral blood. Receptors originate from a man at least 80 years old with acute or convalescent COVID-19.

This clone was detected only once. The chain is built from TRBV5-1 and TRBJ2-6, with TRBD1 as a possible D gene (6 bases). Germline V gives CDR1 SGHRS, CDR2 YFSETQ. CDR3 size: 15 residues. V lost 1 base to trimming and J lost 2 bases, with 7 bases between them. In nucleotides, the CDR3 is TGCGCCAGCAGCTTGAACAGGGCTGGGGCCAACGTCCTGACTTTC. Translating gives CASSLNRAGANVLTF.

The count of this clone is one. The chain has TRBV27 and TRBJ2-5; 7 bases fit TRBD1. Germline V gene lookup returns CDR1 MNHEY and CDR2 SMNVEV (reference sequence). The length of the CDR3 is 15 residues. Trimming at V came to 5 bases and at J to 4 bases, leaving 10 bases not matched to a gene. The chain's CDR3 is CASSTDRRRRETQYF. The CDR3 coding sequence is TGTGCCAGCAGTACGGACAGGAGGAGGCGAGAGACCCAGTACTTC.

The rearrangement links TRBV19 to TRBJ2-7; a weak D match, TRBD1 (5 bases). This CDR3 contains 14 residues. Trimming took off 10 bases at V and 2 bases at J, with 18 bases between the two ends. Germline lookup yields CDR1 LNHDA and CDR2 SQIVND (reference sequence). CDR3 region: CAKQVLDGTYEQYF. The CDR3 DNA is TGTGCCAAACAGGTATTGGATGGCACCTACGAGCAGTACTTC.

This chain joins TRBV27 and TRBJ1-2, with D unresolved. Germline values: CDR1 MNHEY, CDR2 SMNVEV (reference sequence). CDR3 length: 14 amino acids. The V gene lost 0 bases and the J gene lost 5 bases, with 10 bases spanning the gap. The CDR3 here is CASSLSTRPYGYTF. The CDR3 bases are TGTGCCAGCAGTTTATCGACACGTCCTTATGGCTACACCTTC.

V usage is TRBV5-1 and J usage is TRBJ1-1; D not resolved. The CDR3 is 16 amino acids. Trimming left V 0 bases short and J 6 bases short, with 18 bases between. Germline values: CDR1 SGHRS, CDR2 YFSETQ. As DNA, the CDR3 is TGCGCCAGCAGCTTGGCTTCAGGAATAGTTCGTTCTGAAGCTTTCTTT. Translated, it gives CASSLASGIVRSEAFF.

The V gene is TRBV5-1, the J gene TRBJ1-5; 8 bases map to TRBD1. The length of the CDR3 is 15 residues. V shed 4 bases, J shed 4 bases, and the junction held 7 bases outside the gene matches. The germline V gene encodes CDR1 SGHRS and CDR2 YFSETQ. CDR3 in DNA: TGCGCCAGCAGCAAGGGCCAGGGGGCGAATCAGCCCCAGCATTTT. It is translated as CASSKGQGANQPQHF.

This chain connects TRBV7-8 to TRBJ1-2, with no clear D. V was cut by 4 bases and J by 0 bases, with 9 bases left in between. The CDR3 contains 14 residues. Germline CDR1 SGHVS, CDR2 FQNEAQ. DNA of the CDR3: TGTGCCAGCAGCTCAGAACTAGCTAACTATGGCTACACCTTC. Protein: CASSSELANYGYTF.

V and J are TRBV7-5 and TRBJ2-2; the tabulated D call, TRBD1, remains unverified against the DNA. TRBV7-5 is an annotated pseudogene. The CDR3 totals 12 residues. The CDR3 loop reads CVRSPIPGELFF. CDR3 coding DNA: TGTGTCAGAAGCCCCATCCCCGGGGAGCTGTTTTTT.

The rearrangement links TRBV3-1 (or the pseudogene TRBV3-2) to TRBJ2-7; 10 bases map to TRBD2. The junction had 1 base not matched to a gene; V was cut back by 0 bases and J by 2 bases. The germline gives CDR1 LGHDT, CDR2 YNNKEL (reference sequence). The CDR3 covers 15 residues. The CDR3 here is CASSQDTSGAYEQYF. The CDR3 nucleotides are TGTGCCAGCAGCCAAGATACTAGCGGGGCCTACGAGCAGTACTTC.

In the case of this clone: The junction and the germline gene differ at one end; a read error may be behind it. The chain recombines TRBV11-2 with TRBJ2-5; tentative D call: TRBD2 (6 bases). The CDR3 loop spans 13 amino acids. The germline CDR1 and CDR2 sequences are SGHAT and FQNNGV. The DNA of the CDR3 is TGTGCCAGCAGCTTAGATAGGGCGATAGCGGTAAACTTC. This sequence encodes CASSLDRAIAVNF.

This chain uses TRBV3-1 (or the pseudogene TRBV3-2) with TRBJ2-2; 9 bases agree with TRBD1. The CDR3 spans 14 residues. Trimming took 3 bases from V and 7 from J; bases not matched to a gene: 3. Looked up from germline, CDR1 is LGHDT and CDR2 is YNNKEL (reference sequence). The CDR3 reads CASSQGTGNGELFF. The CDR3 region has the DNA TGTGCCAGCAGCCAGGGGACAGGGAACGGGGAGCTGTTTTTT.

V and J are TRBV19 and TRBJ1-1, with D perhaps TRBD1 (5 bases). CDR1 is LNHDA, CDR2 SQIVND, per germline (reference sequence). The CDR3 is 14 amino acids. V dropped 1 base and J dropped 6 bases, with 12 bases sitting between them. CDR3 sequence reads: CASSIGQGRPEAFF. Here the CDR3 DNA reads TGTGCCAGTAGTATAGGGCAGGGAAGGCCTGAAGCTTTCTTT.

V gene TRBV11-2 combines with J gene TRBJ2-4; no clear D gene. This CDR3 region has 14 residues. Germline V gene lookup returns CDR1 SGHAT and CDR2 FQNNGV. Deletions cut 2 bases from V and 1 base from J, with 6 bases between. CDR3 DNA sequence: TGTGCCAGCAGCTTATCATTTGCCAAAAACATTCAGTACTTC. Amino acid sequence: CASSLSFAKNIQYF.

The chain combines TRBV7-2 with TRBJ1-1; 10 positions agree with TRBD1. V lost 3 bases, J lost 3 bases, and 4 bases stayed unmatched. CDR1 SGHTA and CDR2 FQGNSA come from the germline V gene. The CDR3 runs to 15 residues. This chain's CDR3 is CASSFDGTGDTEAFF. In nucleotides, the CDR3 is TGTGCCAGCAGCTTCGACGGGACAGGGGACACTGAAGCTTTCTTT.

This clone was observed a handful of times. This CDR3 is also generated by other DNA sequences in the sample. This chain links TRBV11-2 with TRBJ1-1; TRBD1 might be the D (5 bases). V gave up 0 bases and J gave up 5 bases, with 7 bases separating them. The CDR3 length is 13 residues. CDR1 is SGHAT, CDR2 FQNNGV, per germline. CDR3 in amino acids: CASSLDRDTEAFF. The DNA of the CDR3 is TGTGCCAGCAGCTTAGACAGGGATACTGAAGCTTTCTTT.

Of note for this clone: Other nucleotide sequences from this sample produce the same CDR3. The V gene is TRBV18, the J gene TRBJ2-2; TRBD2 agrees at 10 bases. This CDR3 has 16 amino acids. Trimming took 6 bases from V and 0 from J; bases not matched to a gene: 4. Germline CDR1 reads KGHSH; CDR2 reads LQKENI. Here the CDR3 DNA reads TGTGCCAGCTCCCCTGGACTAGCGGCGAACACCGGGGAGCTGTTTTTT. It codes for CASSPGLAANTGELFF.

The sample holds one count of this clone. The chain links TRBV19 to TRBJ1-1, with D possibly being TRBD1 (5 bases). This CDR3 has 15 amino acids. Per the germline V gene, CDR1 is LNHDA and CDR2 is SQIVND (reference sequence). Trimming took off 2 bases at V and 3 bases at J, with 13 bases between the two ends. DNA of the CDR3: TGTGCCAGTAGTATACCGCGGGGCGGGGACACTGAAGCTTTCTTT. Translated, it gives CASSIPRGGDTEAFF.

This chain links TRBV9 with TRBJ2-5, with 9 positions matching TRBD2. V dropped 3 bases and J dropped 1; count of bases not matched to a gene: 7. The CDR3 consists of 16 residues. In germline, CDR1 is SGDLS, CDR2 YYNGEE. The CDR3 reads CASSGHSGGPQETQYF. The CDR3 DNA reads TGTGCCAGCAGCGGTCATAGCGGGGGCCCCCAAGAGACCCAGTACTTC.

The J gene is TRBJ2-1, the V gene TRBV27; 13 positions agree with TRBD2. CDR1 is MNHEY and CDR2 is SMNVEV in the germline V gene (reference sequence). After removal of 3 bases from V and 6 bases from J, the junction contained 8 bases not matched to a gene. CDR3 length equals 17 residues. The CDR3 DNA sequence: TGTGCCAGCAGTTTGCCACTAGCGGGGGGGCCTGGCAATGAGCAGTTCTTC. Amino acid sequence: CASSLPLAGGPGNEQFF.

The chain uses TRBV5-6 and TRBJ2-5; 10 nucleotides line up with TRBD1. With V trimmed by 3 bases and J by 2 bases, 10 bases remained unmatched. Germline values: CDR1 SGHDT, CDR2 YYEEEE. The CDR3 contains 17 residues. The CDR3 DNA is TGTGCCAGCAGCTCTTTGGGTTCGGGACAGGGGCAAGAGACCCAGTACTTC. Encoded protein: CASSSLGSGQGQETQYF.

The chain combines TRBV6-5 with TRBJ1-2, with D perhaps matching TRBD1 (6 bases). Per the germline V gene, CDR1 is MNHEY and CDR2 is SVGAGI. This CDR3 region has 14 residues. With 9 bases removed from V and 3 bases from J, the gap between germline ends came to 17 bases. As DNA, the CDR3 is TGTGCCAGTCAGGAGAGGGGGAGGGACTATGGCTACACCTTC. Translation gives CASQERGRDYGYTF.

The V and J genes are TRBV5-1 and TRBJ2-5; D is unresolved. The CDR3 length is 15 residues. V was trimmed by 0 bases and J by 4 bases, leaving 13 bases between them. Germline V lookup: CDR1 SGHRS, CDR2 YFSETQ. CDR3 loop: CASSLAAARGETQYF. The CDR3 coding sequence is TGCGCCAGCAGCTTGGCCGCGGCAAGAGGAGAGACCCAGTACTTC. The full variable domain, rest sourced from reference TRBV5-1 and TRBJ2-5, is KAGVTQTPRYLIKTRGQQVTLSCSPISGHRSVSWYQQTPGQGLQFLFEYFSETQRNKGNFPGRFSGRQFSNSRSEMNVSTLELGDSALYLCASSLAAARGETQYFGPGTRLLVL.